These T cell receptor beta chains were read from a single sample in a study of response to subunit inactivated influenza vaccine. From the RT-PCR reads, TCRdb called clonotypes with MiXCR, one entry per CDR3 protein. The profile shows approximately 290,000 distinct CDR3 sequences, about 20% of them singletons. This specimen was PBMCs from blood, taken about 20 months after vaccination. Receptors originate from a man in his fifties or sixties who received an inactivated influenza vaccine. Both conserved end residues are part of each CDR3. D genes are given only for firm matches. Some rows mark clone size as missing; the rest say once, few, many or name a class of expanded clone.

clone_size d_call j_call v_call cdr3_aa cdr3_nt
many NA TRBJ1-1 TRBV12-3/TRBV12-4 CASSSTAQRAEAFF TGTGCCAGCAGTTCGACAGCTCAAAGGGCTGAAGCTTTCTTT
NA NA TRBJ2-1 TRBV12-3/TRBV12-4 CASSLRVTASSSYNEQFF TGTGCCAGCAGTTTAAGGGTTACAGCCTCTAGCTCCTACAATGAGCAGTTCTTC
NA NA TRBJ2-3 TRBV15 CATSDGSLGTDTQYF TGTGCCACCAGCGACGGGAGTTTAGGCACAGATACGCAGTATTTT
NA NA TRBJ1-5 TRBV7-2 CASSPGHSNQPQHF TGTGCCAGCAGCCCGGGACATAGCAATCAGCCCCAGCATTTT
NA NA TRBJ2-3 TRBV7-9 CASSLLSDTDTQYF TGTGCCAGCAGCTTATTATCGGACACAGATACGCAGTATTTT
NA NA TRBJ2-5 TRBV7-6 CASSLPPSGHETQYF TGTGCCAGCAGCTTACCCCCGTCAGGGCACGAGACCCAGTACTTC
NA TRBD2 TRBJ2-1 TRBV12-3/TRBV12-4 CASSPGLAALYNEQFF TGTGCCAGCAGTCCGGGACTAGCGGCTCTCTACAATGAGCAGTTCTTC
NA TRBD1 TRBJ1-2 TRBV28 CAARDSGGGYTF TGTGCCGCCCGGGACAGCGGGGGTGGCTACACCTTC
few NA TRBJ2-7 TRBV5-1 CASSLTADSSFYEQYF TGCGCCAGCAGCCTAACCGCGGACAGCTCCTTCTACGAGCAGTACTTC
NA NA TRBJ1-4 TRBV4-2 CASSHGDRSTNEKLFF TGTGCCAGCAGCCACGGGGACCGGTCAACTAATGAAAAACTGTTTTTT
few NA TRBJ2-1 TRBV24-1 CATRGPGTGQFF TGTGCCACCAGGGGCCCAGGAACTGGGCAGTTCTTC
few TRBD1 TRBJ2-3 TRBV24-1 CATSERGTGVTDTQYF TGTGCCACCAGTGAGCGAGGGACAGGGGTCACAGATACGCAGTATTTT
NA NA TRBJ1-5 TRBV4-1 CASSQASDQPQHF TGCGCCAGCAGCCAAGCGTCCGATCAGCCCCAGCATTTT
many TRBD2 TRBJ2-3 TRBV20-1 CSARLAGTDTQYF TGCAGTGCTAGACTAGCGGGAACAGATACGCAGTATTTT
few NA TRBJ1-2 TRBV20-1 CSATGGYTF TGCAGTGCCACAGGAGGCTACACCTTC
few NA TRBJ1-2 TRBV6-5 CASSYRYSGWGQASYGYTF TGTGCCAGCAGTTACCGCTATTCCGGTTGGGGCCAGGCGTCATATGGCTACACCTTC
few TRBD2 TRBJ2-1 TRBV7-9 CASSLGKLAGDYNEQFF TGTGCCAGCAGCTTAGGTAAACTAGCGGGAGACTACAATGAGCAGTTCTTC
few NA TRBJ2-2 TRBV5-1 CASSLGETGELFF TGCGCCAGCAGCTTGGGAGAAACCGGGGAGCTGTTTTTT
many NA TRBJ1-2 TRBV5-1 CASSFRQHSNYGYTF TGCGCCAGCAGCTTTCGACAGCATTCTAACTATGGCTACACCTTC
NA TRBD1 TRBJ2-5 TRBV4-2 CASSQDRVGVQYF TGTGCCAGCAGCCAGGACAGGGTCGGGGTCCAGTACTTC
few NA TRBJ1-3 TRBV15 CATSRDRGASGNTIYF TGTGCCACCAGCAGAGATAGGGGGGCCTCTGGAAACACCATATATTTT
NA NA TRBJ2-3 TRBV28 CASSSTWGTQYF TGTGCCAGCAGTTCTACCTGGGGTACGCAGTATTTT
many NA TRBJ2-6 TRBV5-1 CASSLVGAVGANVLTF TGCGCCAGCAGCTTGGTCGGGGCAGTTGGGGCCAACGTCCTGACTTTC
NA TRBD1 TRBJ2-5 TRBV7-2 CASSLALTGSQYF TGTGCCAGCAGCTTAGCCTTGACAGGGTCCCAGTACTTC
NA TRBD1 TRBJ2-1 TRBV11-2 CASSFRDRGRIRNEQFF TGTGCCAGCAGCTTTAGGGACAGGGGGCGGATAAGGAATGAGCAGTTCTTC
few TRBD2 TRBJ2-3 TRBV4-1 CASSHLGLAGGRDTQYF TGCGCCAGCAGCCACCTGGGACTAGCGGGAGGGCGAGATACGCAGTATTTT
NA TRBD2 TRBJ2-1 TRBV20-1 CSARRASGSFVDEQFF TGCAGTGCTAGACGCGCTAGCGGGAGTTTTGTAGATGAGCAGTTCTTC
many TRBD1 TRBJ1-2 TRBV11-2 CASSFQGAGYTF TGTGCCAGCAGCTTTCAGGGGGCGGGCTACACCTTC
few TRBD1 TRBJ1-2 TRBV4-1 CASSQTGGSTYGYTF TGCGCCAGCAGCCAGACAGGGGGCTCTACCTATGGCTACACCTTC
NA NA TRBJ2-2 TRBV27 CASGASRNTGELFF TGTGCCAGCGGAGCAAGTCGGAACACCGGGGAGCTGTTTTTT
few NA TRBJ2-4 TRBV20-1 CSASQFSPFLAKNIQYF TGCAGTGCTAGTCAGTTTAGTCCGTTTCTAGCCAAAAACATTCAGTACTTC